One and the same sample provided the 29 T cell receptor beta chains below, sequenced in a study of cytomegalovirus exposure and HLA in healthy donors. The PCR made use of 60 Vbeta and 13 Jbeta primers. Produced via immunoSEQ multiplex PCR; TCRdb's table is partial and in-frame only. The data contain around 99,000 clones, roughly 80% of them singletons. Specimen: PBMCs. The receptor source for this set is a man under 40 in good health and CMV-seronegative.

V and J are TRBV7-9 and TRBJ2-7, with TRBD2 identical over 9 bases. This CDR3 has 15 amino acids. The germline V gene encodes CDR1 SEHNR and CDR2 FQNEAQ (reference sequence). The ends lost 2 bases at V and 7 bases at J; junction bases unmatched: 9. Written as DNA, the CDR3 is TGTGCCAGCAGCTTAACGGAGACTAGCGGAAAGGAGCAGTACTTC. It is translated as CASSLTETSGKEQYF.

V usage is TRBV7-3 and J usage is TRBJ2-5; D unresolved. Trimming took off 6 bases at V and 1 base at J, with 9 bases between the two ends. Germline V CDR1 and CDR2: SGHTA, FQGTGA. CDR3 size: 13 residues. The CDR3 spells CASSAGFQETQYF. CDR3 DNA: TGTGCCAGCAGTGCCGGGTTCCAAGAGACCCAGTACTTC.

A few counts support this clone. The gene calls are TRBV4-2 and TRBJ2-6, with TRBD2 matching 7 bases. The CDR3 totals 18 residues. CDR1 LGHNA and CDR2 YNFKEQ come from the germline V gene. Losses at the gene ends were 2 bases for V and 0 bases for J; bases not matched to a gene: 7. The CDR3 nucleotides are TGTGCCAGCAGCCAACAAGGGGACTATAGCTCTGGGGCCAACGTCCTGACTTTC. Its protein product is CASSQQGDYSSGANVLTF.

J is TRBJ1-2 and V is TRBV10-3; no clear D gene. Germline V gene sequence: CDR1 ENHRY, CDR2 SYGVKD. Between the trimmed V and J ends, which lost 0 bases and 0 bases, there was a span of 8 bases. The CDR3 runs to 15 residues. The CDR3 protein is CAISESEEANYGYTF. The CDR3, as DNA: TGTGCCATCAGTGAGTCCGAGGAGGCTAACTATGGCTACACCTTC.

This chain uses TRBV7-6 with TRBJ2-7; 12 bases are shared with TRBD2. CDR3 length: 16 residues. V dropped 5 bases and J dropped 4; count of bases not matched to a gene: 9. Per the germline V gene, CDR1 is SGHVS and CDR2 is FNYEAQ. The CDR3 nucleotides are TGTGCCAGCAGCGCCTTGACTAGCGGGAGTCTGTACGAGCAGTACTTC. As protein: CASSALTSGSLYEQYF.

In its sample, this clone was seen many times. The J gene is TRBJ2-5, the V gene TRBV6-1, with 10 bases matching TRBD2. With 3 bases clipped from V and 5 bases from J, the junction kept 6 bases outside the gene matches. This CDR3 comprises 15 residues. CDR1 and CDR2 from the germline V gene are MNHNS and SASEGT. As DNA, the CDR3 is TGTGCCAGCAGTGAGACAGCGGGAGGGGCTGAGACCCAGTACTTC. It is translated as CASSETAGGAETQYF.

CDR3 sequence: CASSRGLVPAYEQYF. CDR3 nucleotide sequence: TGTGCCAGCAGTAGGGGACTCGTACCAGCCTACGAGCAGTACTTC. The rearrangement joins TRBV6-5 to TRBJ2-7; weak D call: TRBD2 (6 bases). The CDR3 sequence is 15 residues long. Germline lookup yields CDR1 MNHEY and CDR2 SVGAGI. Between the trimmed V and J ends, which lost 5 bases and 2 bases, there was a span of 16 bases.

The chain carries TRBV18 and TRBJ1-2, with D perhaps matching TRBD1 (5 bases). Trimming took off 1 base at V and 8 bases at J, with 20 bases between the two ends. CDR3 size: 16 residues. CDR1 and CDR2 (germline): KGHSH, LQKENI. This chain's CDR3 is CASSPRLQEGDRGYTF. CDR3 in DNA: TGTGCCAGCTCACCACGACTCCAGGAAGGGGATCGGGGCTACACCTTC.

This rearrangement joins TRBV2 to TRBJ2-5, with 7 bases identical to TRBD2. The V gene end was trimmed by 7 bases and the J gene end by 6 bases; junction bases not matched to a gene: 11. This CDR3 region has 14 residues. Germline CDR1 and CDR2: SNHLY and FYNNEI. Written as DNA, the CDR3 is TGTGCCAGCACCCTCCGGGGGGACCGAAAGACCCAGTACTTC. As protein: CASTLRGDRKTQYF.

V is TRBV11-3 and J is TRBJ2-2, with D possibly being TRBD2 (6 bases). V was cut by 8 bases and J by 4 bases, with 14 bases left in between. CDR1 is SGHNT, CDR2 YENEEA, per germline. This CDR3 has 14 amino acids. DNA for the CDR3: TGTGCCAGCGGAACCGGGAGTTTCACCGGGGAGCTGTTTTTT. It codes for CASGTGSFTGELFF.

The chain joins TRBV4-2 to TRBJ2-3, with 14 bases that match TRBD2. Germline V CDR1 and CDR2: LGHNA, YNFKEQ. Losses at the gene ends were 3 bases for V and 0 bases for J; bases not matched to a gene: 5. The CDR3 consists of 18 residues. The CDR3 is CASSHGTSGGQSTDTQYF. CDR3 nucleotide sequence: TGTGCCAGCAGCCACGGGACTAGCGGGGGCCAGAGCACAGATACGCAGTATTTT.

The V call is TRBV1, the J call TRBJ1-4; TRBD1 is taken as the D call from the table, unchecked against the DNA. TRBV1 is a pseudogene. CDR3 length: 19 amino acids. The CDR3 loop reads CTSSPTGKGQLATNEKLFF. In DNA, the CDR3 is TGCACCAGCAGCCCCACCGGGAAGGGACAGCTCGCAACTAATGAAAAACTGTTTTTT.

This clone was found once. For the CDR3, the DNA is TGCGCCAGCAGGTCGACTGACTCCTACGAGCAGTACTTC. Its translation: CASRSTDSYEQYF. V is TRBV5-1 and J is TRBJ2-7; D not resolved. CDR3 length equals 13 residues. Trimming cost V 5 bases and J 0 bases, with 9 bases left between them. From germline, CDR1 is SGHRS and CDR2 YFSETQ.

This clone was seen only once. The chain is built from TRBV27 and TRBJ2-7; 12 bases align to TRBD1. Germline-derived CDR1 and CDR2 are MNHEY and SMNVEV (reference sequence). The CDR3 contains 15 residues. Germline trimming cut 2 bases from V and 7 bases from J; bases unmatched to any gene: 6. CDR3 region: CASSLAGTGGGEQYF. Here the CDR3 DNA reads TGTGCCAGCAGTTTAGCGGGGACAGGGGGCGGGGAGCAGTACTTC.

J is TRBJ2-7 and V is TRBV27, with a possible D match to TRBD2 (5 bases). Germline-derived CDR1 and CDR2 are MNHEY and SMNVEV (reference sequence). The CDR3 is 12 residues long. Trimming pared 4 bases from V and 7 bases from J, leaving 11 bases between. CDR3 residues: CASSSAVGEQYF. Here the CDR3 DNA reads TGTGCCAGCAGTTCAGCGGTGGGGGAGCAGTACTTC.

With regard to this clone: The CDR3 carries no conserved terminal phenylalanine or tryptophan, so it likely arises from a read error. CDR3 in DNA: TGTGCCTGGGAACGAGGGGGCTCCGGGGAGCTGTTTGTT. Amino acids: CAWERGGSGELFV. V usage is TRBV30 and J usage is TRBJ2-2; TRBD1 agrees at 7 bases. After removal of 5 bases from V and 6 bases from J, the junction contained 6 bases not matched to a gene. Germline assignment: CDR1 GTSNPN and CDR2 SVGIG (reference sequence). This CDR3 comprises 13 residues.

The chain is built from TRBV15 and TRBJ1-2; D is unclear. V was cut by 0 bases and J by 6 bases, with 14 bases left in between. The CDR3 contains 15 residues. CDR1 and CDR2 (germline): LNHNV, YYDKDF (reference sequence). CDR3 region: CATSRDSGRDNGYTF. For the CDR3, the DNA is TGTGCCACCAGCAGAGATTCTGGCCGGGATAATGGCTACACCTTC.

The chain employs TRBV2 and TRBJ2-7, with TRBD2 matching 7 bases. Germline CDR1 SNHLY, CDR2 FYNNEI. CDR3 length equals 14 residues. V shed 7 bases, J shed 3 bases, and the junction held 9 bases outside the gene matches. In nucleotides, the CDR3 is TGTGCCAGCACACCCGGGACTACGAGCTACGAGCAGTACTTC. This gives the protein CASTPGTTSYEQYF.

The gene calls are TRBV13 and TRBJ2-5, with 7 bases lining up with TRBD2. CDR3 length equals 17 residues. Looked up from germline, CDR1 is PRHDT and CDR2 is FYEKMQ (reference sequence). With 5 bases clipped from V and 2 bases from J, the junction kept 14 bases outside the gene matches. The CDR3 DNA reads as TGTGCCAGCAGCCCCTCGTGGTGGCGGGGGTCGCAAGAGACCCAGTACTTC. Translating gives CASSPSWWRGSQETQYF. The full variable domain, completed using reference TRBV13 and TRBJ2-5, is AAGVIQSPRHLIKEKRETATLKCYPIPRHDTVYWYQQGPGQDPQFLISFYEKMQSDKGSIPDRFSAQQFSDYHSELNMSSLELGDSALYFCASSPSWWRGSQETQYFGPGTRLLVL.

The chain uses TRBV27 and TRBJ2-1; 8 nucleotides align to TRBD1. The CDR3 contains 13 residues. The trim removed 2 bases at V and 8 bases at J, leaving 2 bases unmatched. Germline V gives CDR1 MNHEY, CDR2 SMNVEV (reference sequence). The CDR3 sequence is CASSLGQGYEQFF. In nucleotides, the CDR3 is TGTGCCAGCAGTTTAGGACAGGGCTATGAGCAGTTCTTC.

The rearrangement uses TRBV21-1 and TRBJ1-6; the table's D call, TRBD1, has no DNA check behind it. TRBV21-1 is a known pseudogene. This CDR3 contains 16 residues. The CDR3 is CASSNSPNRERSPLHF. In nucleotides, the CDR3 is TGTGCCAGCAGCAATTCTCCTAACAGGGAAAGATCACCCCTCCACTTT.

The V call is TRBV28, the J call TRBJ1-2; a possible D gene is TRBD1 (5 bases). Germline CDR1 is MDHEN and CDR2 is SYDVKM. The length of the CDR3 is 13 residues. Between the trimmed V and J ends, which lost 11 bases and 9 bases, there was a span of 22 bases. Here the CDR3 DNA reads TGTGCCGGGGGGGGAGGTTTGGGCCGGAGCTACACCTTC. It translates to CAGGGGLGRSYTF.

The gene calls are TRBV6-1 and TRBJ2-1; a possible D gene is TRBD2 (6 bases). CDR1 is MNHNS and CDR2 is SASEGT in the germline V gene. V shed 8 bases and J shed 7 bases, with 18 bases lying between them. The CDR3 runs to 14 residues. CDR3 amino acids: CASRQLDGRNEQFF. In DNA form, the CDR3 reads TGTGCCAGCCGACAATTGGACGGGAGAAATGAGCAGTTCTTC.

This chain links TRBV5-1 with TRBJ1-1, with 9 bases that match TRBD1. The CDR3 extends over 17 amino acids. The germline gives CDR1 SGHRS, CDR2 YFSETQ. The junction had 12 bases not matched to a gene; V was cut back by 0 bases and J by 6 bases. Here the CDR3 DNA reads TGCGCCAGCAGCTTGGCCGGGACAGGGCCCACGAATTCTGAAGCTTTCTTT. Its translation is CASSLAGTGPTNSEAFF.

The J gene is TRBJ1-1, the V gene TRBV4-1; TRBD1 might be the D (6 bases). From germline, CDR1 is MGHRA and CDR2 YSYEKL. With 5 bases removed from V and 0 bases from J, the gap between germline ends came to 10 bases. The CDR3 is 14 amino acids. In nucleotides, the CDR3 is TGCGCCAGCAGCAGGGGGACACTGAACACTGAAGCTTTCTTT. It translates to CASSRGTLNTEAFF.

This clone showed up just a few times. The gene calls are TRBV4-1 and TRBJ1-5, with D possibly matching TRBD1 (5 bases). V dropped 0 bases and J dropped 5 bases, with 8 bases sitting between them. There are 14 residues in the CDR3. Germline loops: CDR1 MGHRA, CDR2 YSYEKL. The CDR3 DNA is TGCGCCAGCAGCCAAGATGGCAGGGATCAGCCCCAGCATTTT. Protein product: CASSQDGRDQPQHF.

The CDR3 DNA sequence: TGCAGCGTTGTCTCGGAGGGCTACACCTTC. It is translated as CSVVSEGYTF. V and J are TRBV29-1 and TRBJ1-2; D not certain. The V end lost 4 bases, the J end lost 8 bases, and 8 bases lay between the germline ends. The length of the CDR3 is 10 residues. CDR1 is SQVTM, CDR2 ANQGSEA, per germline.

CDR3 nucleotide sequence: TGTGCCAGCAGCCAAGAGGGGACAGGGGGCTTTCAGCCCCAGCATTTT. It specifies CASSQEGTGGFQPQHF. The chain uses TRBV4-2 and TRBJ1-5, with TRBD1 identical over 12 bases. There are 16 residues in the CDR3. Germline lookup yields CDR1 LGHNA and CDR2 YNFKEQ. Trimming took 0 bases from V and 6 from J; bases not matched to a gene: 3.

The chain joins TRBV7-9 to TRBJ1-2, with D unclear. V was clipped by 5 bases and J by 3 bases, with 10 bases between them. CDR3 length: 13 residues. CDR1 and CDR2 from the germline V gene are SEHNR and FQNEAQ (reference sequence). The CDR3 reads CASSRQVDYGYTF. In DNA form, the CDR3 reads TGTGCCAGCAGCCGCCAGGTCGACTATGGCTACACCTTC. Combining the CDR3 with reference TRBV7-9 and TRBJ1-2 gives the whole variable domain DTGVSQNPRHKITKRGQNVTFRCDPISEHNRLYWYRQTLGQGPEFLTYFQNEAQLEKSRLLSDRFSAERPKGSFSTLEIQRTEQGDSAMYLCASSRQVDYGYTFGSGTRLTVV.